The 18 T cell receptor beta chains below were found in one sample sequenced in a study of blood T cell repertoires in COVID-19. Repertoires were generated with immunoSEQ multiplex PCR, while TCRdb's copy carries only in-frame clones and drops some. The sample lists 350,000 or so clones; roughly 90% were seen once. The source material was PBMCs or T cells enriched from blood (not recorded which). The source is a woman in her twenties or thirties who had recovered from COVID-19.

The gene calls are TRBV25-1 and TRBJ1-1; the D is unclear. CDR1 is MGHDK, CDR2 SYGVNS, per germline. Trimming cost V 8 bases and J 2 bases, with 12 bases left between them. CDR3 length: 13 amino acids. CDR3 loop: CASANTLNTEAFF. For the CDR3, the DNA is TGTGCCAGCGCAAACACACTAAACACTGAAGCTTTCTTT.

The V gene is TRBV19, the J gene TRBJ2-7; 12 positions agree with TRBD1. The V gene end was trimmed by 3 bases and the J gene end by 7 bases; junction bases not matched to a gene: 4. From germline, CDR1 is LNHDA and CDR2 SQIVND (reference sequence). This CDR3 is built from 14 residues. The CDR3 DNA is TGTGCCAGTAGTATGGGACAGGGGGCGAGGGAGCAGTACTTC. Its protein product is CASSMGQGAREQYF.

V and J are TRBV19 and TRBJ2-5, with 7 positions matching TRBD1. This CDR3 spans 13 amino acids. Germline V gene lookup returns CDR1 LNHDA and CDR2 SQIVND (reference sequence). Trimming removed 4 bases from V and 5 bases from J; junction bases left unmatched: 4. CDR3 in amino acids: CASSRQGKETQYF. The DNA for the CDR3 is TGTGCCAGTAGTAGACAGGGAAAGGAGACCCAGTACTTC.

CDR3 protein: CASSFGKAYEQYF. Written as DNA, the CDR3 is TGTGCCAGCAGTTTCGGGAAAGCCTACGAGCAGTACTTC. J is TRBJ2-7 and V is TRBV28; tentative D call: TRBD2 (5 bases). The CDR3 is made up of 13 amino acids. The germline gives CDR1 MDHEN, CDR2 SYDVKM. Deletions cut 3 bases from V and 2 bases from J, with 8 bases between.

This rearrangement joins TRBV18 to TRBJ2-7, with D possibly being TRBD2 (5 bases). The V end was cut by 3 bases, the J end by 5 bases, with 8 bases between. The V gene's germline CDR1 is KGHSH and CDR2 LQKENI. The CDR3 loop spans 12 amino acids. The CDR3: CASSPRGNEQYF. The CDR3 nucleotides are TGTGCCAGCTCACCTCGAGGGAACGAGCAGTACTTC.

The rearrangement uses TRBV27 and TRBJ1-2; D is possibly TRBD1 (6 bases). V was trimmed by 6 bases and J by 2 bases, leaving 22 bases between them. The CDR3 is made up of 17 amino acids. Germline V gene sequence: CDR1 MNHEY, CDR2 SMNVEV (reference sequence). The DNA of the CDR3 is TGTGCCAGCAGAAACCGGGGGGTCTCCAGGGGCAACTATGGCTACACCTTC. Its protein product is CASRNRGVSRGNYGYTF.

The chain carries TRBV11-2 and TRBJ1-2, with 9 bases lining up with TRBD1. There are 15 residues in the CDR3. Germline V gene lookup returns CDR1 SGHAT and CDR2 FQNNGV. V lost 4 bases to trimming and J lost 3 bases; unmatched junction nucleotides: 6. The CDR3 sequence: CASSYRTGGYYGYTF. DNA of the CDR3: TGTGCCAGCAGCTACAGAACAGGGGGCTACTATGGCTACACCTTC.

The genes are TRBV28 and TRBJ2-1, with a possible D match to TRBD2 (6 bases). The length of the CDR3 is 12 residues. Per germline, CDR1 MDHEN and CDR2 SYDVKM. V lost 3 bases and J lost 12, with 12 bases in between. CDR3 loop: CASSFRTGGQFF. The CDR3 DNA reads TGTGCCAGCAGTTTCCGGACCGGGGGGCAGTTCTTC.

The chain is built from TRBV2 and TRBJ2-2, with TRBD2 matching 7 bases. The CDR3 contains 17 residues. Germline loops: CDR1 SNHLY, CDR2 FYNNEI. The trim removed 8 bases at V and 2 bases at J, leaving 14 bases unmatched. DNA for the CDR3: TGTGCCAGCGCGAGAACCGGGGGAGGGATTAACACCGGGGAGCTGTTTTTT. As protein: CASARTGGGINTGELFF.

This clone has a single count. J is TRBJ1-2 and V is TRBV6-1; D ambiguous. Germline V gene data show CDR1 as MNHNS and CDR2 as SASEGT. This CDR3 contains 13 residues. Trimming pared 0 bases from V and 7 bases from J, leaving 9 bases between. The CDR3 nucleotides read TGTGCCAGCAGTGAAGCGCAGATGGTTGGCTACACCTTC. Its translation: CASSEAQMVGYTF.

V is TRBV10-3 and J is TRBJ2-7, with 10 positions matching TRBD2. The germline gives CDR1 ENHRY, CDR2 SYGVKD. The CDR3 sequence is 15 residues long. The J segment lost 3 bases and the V segment lost 4 bases, leaving 6 bases of the junction unmatched. The CDR3 nucleotides are TGTGCCATCAGTGGTGCGGCTAGCGGGGGCTACGAGCAGTACTTC. Amino acid sequence: CAISGAASGGYEQYF.

The chain recombines TRBV10-2 with TRBJ2-7, with D possibly TRBD1 on 5 matching bases. Germline V gene data show CDR1 as WSHSY and CDR2 as SAAADI. The CDR3 has 16 amino acids. Trimming pared 4 bases from V and 6 bases from J, leaving 22 bases between. The CDR3 DNA sequence: TGCGCCAGCAGTGGAGCGACTGGGGCTCTGAGGCCCGAGCAGTACTTC. It translates to CASSGATGALRPEQYF.

The CDR3 spells CASSPSGGFSGNTIYF. As DNA, the CDR3 is TGCGCCAGCAGCCCCTCCGGCGGATTCTCTGGAAACACCATATATTTT. V and J are TRBV5-1 and TRBJ1-3; D uncertain. The CDR3 has 16 residues. V lost 4 bases, J lost 0 bases, and 14 bases lay in between. Per germline, CDR1 SGHRS and CDR2 YFSETQ.

The rearrangement joins TRBV5-1 to TRBJ2-5; maybe TRBD2 (7 bases). V was shortened by 4 bases and J by 3 bases, with 16 bases between the two germline ends. Germline loops: CDR1 SGHRS, CDR2 YFSETQ. There are 15 residues in the CDR3. CDR3 sequence: CASSQGGAGEETQYF. CDR3 in DNA: TGCGCCAGCAGCCAAGGGGGGGCCGGGGAAGAGACCCAGTACTTC.

The genes are TRBV29-1 and TRBJ2-1; D is unresolved. This CDR3 has 10 amino acids. Germline assignment: CDR1 SQVTM and CDR2 ANQGSEA. V shed 7 bases and J shed 10 bases, with 11 bases lying between them. The CDR3 here is CSGKQEEQFF. Written as DNA, the CDR3 is TGCAGCGGCAAACAAGAAGAGCAGTTCTTC.

The CDR3 region has the DNA TGTGCCAGCAGCGTAGCGGGGGGGCTCAATGAGCAGTTCTTC. It translates to CASSVAGGLNEQFF. The J gene is TRBJ2-1, the V gene TRBV9; 8 nucleotides line up with TRBD2. Unmatched junction bases numbered 2, after V lost 0 bases and J lost 6 bases. The CDR3 is made up of 14 amino acids. Germline values: CDR1 SGDLS, CDR2 YYNGEE.

The chain joins TRBV7-8 to TRBJ2-7; 9 nucleotides match TRBD2. The CDR3 has 14 amino acids. V lost 1 base to trimming and J lost 4 bases; unmatched junction nucleotides: 2. Germline V lookup: CDR1 SGHVS, CDR2 FQNEAQ. The DNA of the CDR3 is TGTGCCAGCAGCTTAGAGGGACTAGCTTACGAGCAGTACTTC. Its translation is CASSLEGLAYEQYF.

The J gene is TRBJ1-1, the V gene TRBV12-3 or TRBV12-4; D is possibly TRBD1 (5 bases). V lost 3 bases and J lost 5, with 10 bases in between. CDR3 length: 13 residues. The CDR3 DNA reads as TGTGCCAGCAGTTTGGGCCCAGGGACTGAAGCTTTCTTT. Translated, it gives CASSLGPGTEAFF.